These 17 T cell receptor beta chains were sequenced from one sample in a study of glioma-infiltrating T cells after dendritic cell vaccination (dated by TCRdb to about 2016). Library generation was performed with the immunoSEQ multiplex PCR assay. The clones in this table, taken by TCRdb from immuneACCESS, are in-frame only. Not every clone is retained; where verified, under half of the shortfall comes from an unresolved V gene, and the cause of the rest is unknown. This sample comprises more than 95,000 clones, 65% to 85% of them detected only once. The ten largest account for roughly 5.9% of the sample. This specimen's time point label, per the study, means: after dendritic cell vaccination, including at tumor progression/relapse. The sequencing here drew on blood, taken after dendritic cell vaccination. These receptors all stem from a human donor with glioblastoma.

This clone showed up just once. The gene calls are TRBV5-1 and TRBJ2-3; 9 bases align to TRBD2. The CDR3 is 16 residues long. Per the germline V gene, CDR1 is SGHRS and CDR2 is YFSETQ. The trim removed 0 bases at V and 6 bases at J, leaving 8 bases unmatched. The CDR3 region is CASSLAVAGAGDTQYF. For the CDR3, the DNA is TGCGCCAGCAGCTTGGCGGTAGCGGGGGCGGGGGATACGCAGTATTTT.

The V and J genes are TRBV28 and TRBJ1-2; TRBD1 might be the D (5 bases). The CDR3 is 13 residues long. The germline V gene encodes CDR1 MDHEN and CDR2 SYDVKM. Trimming pared 5 bases from V and 7 bases from J, leaving 14 bases between. In nucleotides, the CDR3 is TGTGCCAGCAGTCTTTCAGGGTTAGGTGGCTACACCTTC. Its translation: CASSLSGLGGYTF.

This chain connects TRBV19 to TRBJ1-2; D uncertain. CDR3 length equals 13 residues. Trimming shortened V by 5 bases and J by 4 bases, and 11 bases separated the two germline ends. Germline CDR1 LNHDA, CDR2 SQIVND (reference sequence). CDR3 region: CASSVQRAYGYTF. CDR3 nucleotide sequence: TGTGCCAGTAGTGTTCAGAGGGCCTATGGCTACACCTTC.

This clone counts as medium-sized. V usage is TRBV7-9 and J usage is TRBJ1-1; TRBD1 is a possible D gene (5 bases). V dropped 5 bases and J dropped 0 bases, with 13 bases sitting between them. CDR1 is SEHNR, CDR2 FQNEAQ, per germline (reference sequence). This CDR3 region has 15 residues. CDR3: CASSPGGTVNTEAFF. In nucleotides, the CDR3 is TGTGCCAGCAGCCCCGGCGGGACGGTGAACACTGAAGCTTTCTTT.

V gene TRBV11-2 combines with J gene TRBJ2-3; TRBD1 matches 7 bases. The CDR3 spans 15 residues. V shed 1 base, J shed 1 base, and the junction held 2 bases outside the gene matches. Germline V lookup: CDR1 SGHAT, CDR2 FQNNGV. CDR3 sequence reads: CASSLGRGRTDTQYF. The CDR3 DNA reads TGTGCCAGCAGCTTAGGAAGGGGGCGCACAGATACGCAGTATTTT.

This chain uses TRBV6-4 with TRBJ2-7, with D perhaps matching TRBD1 (6 bases). V was clipped by 2 bases and J by 6 bases, with 11 bases between them. Looked up from germline, CDR1 is MRHNA and CDR2 is SNTAGT. The CDR3 loop spans 13 amino acids. CDR3 loop: CASSDPRGAEQYF. Written as DNA, the CDR3 is TGTGCCAGCAGTGACCCCAGGGGAGCCGAGCAGTACTTC.

This rearrangement joins TRBV30 to TRBJ2-2; TRBD1 agrees at 9 bases. This CDR3 comprises 17 residues. CDR1 and CDR2 from the germline V gene are GTSNPN and SVGIG (reference sequence). Losses at the gene ends were 2 bases for V and 2 bases for J; bases not matched to a gene: 9. CDR3 in DNA: TGTGCCTGGAGTTGGGGACCGGGACAGGGTAACACCGGGGAGCTGTTTTTT. Its protein is CAWSWGPGQGNTGELFF.

This chain links TRBV10-3 with TRBJ1-5; no clear D gene. Trimming cost V 8 bases and J 0 bases, with 14 bases left between them. The CDR3 is 15 amino acids. CDR1 and CDR2 from the germline V gene are ENHRY and SYGVKD. CDR3 in amino acids: CAISSGEYSNQPQHF. The CDR3 DNA reads TGTGCCATCTCGTCGGGAGAATATAGCAATCAGCCCCAGCATTTT.

The chain is built from TRBV7-8 and TRBJ2-1; 9 nucleotides line up with TRBD2. The CDR3 is made up of 16 amino acids. Unmatched junction bases numbered 11, after V lost 5 bases and J lost 6 bases. The germline CDR1 and CDR2 sequences are SGHVS and FQNEAQ. The CDR3: CASSIASGVQINEQFF. The CDR3 nucleotides read TGTGCCAGCAGCATTGCTAGCGGGGTACAAATCAATGAGCAGTTCTTC.

V and J are TRBV4-2 and TRBJ1-1; D is uncertain. V was trimmed by 4 bases and J by 8 bases, leaving 14 bases between them. There are 13 residues in the CDR3. Germline lookup yields CDR1 LGHNA and CDR2 YNFKEQ. CDR3 in amino acids: CASSRFTTGEAFF. DNA for the CDR3: TGTGCCAGCAGCCGATTCACGACGGGAGAAGCTTTCTTT.

This sequence joins TRBV13 and TRBJ2-7; 9 positions match TRBD2. Per the germline V gene, CDR1 is PRHDT and CDR2 is FYEKMQ (reference sequence). The J segment lost 2 bases and the V segment lost 2 bases, leaving 10 bases of the junction unmatched. The CDR3 length is 17 residues. Written as DNA, the CDR3 is TGTGCCAGCAGCTTACGCCCTTTAGCGGGAGCAGCCTACGAGCAGTACTTC. Translating gives CASSLRPLAGAAYEQYF.

The genes are TRBV10-3 and TRBJ2-1; 9 bases match TRBD2. The germline gives CDR1 ENHRY, CDR2 SYGVKD. V lost 5 bases and J lost 2; bases outside the gene matches: 4. This CDR3 is 15 amino acids long. The CDR3 reads CAISTSGRTYNEQFF. CDR3 sequence (DNA): TGTGCCATCAGTACGAGCGGGAGGACCTACAATGAGCAGTTCTTC.

The chain combines TRBV7-6 with TRBJ2-1; 7 bases are a match to TRBD2. V shed 3 bases and J 4 bases; nucleotides not matched to a gene: 6. The CDR3 runs 15 residues. Germline CDR1 is SGHVS and CDR2 is FNYEAQ. The CDR3 spells CASSLLAETYNEQFF. In nucleotides, the CDR3 is TGTGCCAGCAGCTTGCTAGCGGAGACTTACAATGAGCAGTTCTTC. The full variable domain, rest sourced from reference TRBV7-6 and TRBJ2-1, is GAGVSQSPRYKVTKRGQDVALRCDPISGHVSLYWYRQALGQGPEFLTYFNYEAQQDKSGLPNDRFSAERPEGSISTLTIQRTEQRDSAMYRCASSLLAETYNEQFFGPGTRLTVL.

This rearrangement joins TRBV29-1 to TRBJ2-1; 8 nucleotides match TRBD2. V was clipped by 6 bases and J by 8 bases; unmatched bases: 12. The CDR3 consists of 14 residues. CDR1 SQVTM and CDR2 ANQGSEA come from the germline V gene. The chain's CDR3 is CSVRGVAGSYEQFF. As DNA, the CDR3 is TGCAGCGTGAGAGGGGTAGCGGGATCATATGAGCAGTTCTTC.

CDR3 nucleotides: TGCAGCGTGGCCGGGGCCTCGGGGGGGACAGATACGCAGTATTTT. Translating it yields CSVAGASGGTDTQYF. The rearrangement links TRBV29-1 to TRBJ2-3; 8 bases map to TRBD2. The CDR3 is made up of 15 amino acids. V lost 6 bases and J lost 3; bases outside the gene matches: 11. The V gene's germline CDR1 is SQVTM and CDR2 ANQGSEA.

Only a few counts were recorded for this clone. The chain carries TRBV28 and TRBJ2-7, with TRBD1 matching over 9 bases. The germline CDR1 and CDR2 sequences are MDHEN and SYDVKM. The CDR3 extends over 16 amino acids. V lost 5 bases and J lost 1; bases outside the gene matches: 9. CDR3 DNA: TGTGCCAGCAGTCCCTCAGCGGGACAGGGTTCCTACGAGCAGTACTTC. Protein sequence: CASSPSAGQGSYEQYF.

The chain is built from TRBV6-5 and TRBJ1-2, with 7 bases lining up with TRBD1. Trimming at V came to 10 bases and at J to 3 bases, leaving 11 bases not matched to a gene. Germline lookup yields CDR1 MNHEY and CDR2 SVGAGI. This CDR3 spans 14 amino acids. The CDR3 nucleotides are TGTGCCACTTCACAGGGGCCGAGGGACTATGGCTACACCTTC. Translation: CATSQGPRDYGYTF.